The clone carrying this T cell receptor (beta chain) was observed once. CDR1 is SQVTM, CDR2 ANQGSEA, per germline. V was trimmed by 5 bases and J by 3 bases, leaving 11 bases between them. This CDR3 comprises 13 residues. An input of about 0.5 to 1 ug of RNA was subjected to reverse transcription using random hexamers. An immunoSEQ multiplex PCR amplified TCR beta CDR3 over 54 Vbeta and 13 Jbeta. TCRdb reprocessed the immunoSEQ multiplex PCR reads via MiXCR and lists one record per CDR3 protein. The repertoire holds roughly 150,000 distinct CDR3 sequences, with approximately 94% as singletons. Purification of the CD8+ and CD4+ T cells relied on negative isolation, and TEMRA cells underwent FACS enrichment. These data are taken from a study of CD8 T cells in Susac syndrome.

This clonotype was obtained from a human donor with multiple sclerosis. This chain links TRBV29-1 with TRBJ2-1, with a possible D match to TRBD1 (6 bases). Input material: CD8+ T cells from PBMCs. The chain's CDR3 is CSVTGLDYNEQFF. Written as DNA, the CDR3 is TGCAGCGTTACAGGGTTAGACTACAATGAGCAGTTCTTC.